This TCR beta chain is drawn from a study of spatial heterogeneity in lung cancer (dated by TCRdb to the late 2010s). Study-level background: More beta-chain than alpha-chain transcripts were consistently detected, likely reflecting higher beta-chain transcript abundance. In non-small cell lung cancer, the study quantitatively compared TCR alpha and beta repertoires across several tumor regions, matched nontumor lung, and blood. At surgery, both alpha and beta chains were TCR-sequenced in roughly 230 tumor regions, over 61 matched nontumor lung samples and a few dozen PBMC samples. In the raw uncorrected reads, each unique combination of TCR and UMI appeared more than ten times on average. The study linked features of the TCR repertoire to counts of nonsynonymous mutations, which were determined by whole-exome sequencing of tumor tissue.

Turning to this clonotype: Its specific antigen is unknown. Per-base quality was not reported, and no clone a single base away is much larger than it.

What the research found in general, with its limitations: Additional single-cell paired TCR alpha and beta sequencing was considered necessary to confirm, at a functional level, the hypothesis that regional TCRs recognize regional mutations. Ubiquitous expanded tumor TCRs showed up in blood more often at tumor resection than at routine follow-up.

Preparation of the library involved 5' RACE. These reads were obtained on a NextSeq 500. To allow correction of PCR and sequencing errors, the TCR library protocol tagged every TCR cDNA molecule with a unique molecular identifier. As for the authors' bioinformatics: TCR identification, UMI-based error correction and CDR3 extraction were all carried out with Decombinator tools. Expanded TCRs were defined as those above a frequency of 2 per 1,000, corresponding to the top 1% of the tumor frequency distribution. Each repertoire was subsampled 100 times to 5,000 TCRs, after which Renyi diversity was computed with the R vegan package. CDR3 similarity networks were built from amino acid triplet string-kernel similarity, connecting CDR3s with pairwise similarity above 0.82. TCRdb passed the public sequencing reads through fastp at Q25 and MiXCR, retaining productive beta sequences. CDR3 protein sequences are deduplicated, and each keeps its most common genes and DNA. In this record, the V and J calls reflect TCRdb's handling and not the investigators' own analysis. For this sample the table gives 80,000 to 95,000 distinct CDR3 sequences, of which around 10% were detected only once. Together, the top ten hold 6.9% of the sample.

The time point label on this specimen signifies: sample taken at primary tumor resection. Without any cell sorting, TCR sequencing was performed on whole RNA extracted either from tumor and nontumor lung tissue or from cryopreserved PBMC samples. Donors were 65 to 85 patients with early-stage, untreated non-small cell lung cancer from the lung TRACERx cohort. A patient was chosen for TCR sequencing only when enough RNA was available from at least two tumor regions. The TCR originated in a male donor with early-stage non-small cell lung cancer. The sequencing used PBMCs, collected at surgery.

The CDR3 is CASSLTLAGMDTQYF. In nucleotide form, the sequence is TGCGCCAGCAGCCTTACACTAGCGGGGATGGATACGCAGTATTTT. This sequence uses TRBV5-1 and TRBJ2-3; TRBD2 matches 10 bases in the middle. V is pruned by 4 bases and J by 6 bases, leaving 8 bases of the junction without a gene match. For CDR1 and CDR2, the germline V gene lists SGHRS and YFSETQ. Reading from cysteine to phenylalanine, the CDR3 counts 15 amino acids. Only the CDR3 part of the read is kept: 45 bases, read in frame from the first base.